This T cell receptor (beta chain) is from a study of T cell changes during pregnancy in multiple sclerosis (dated by TCRdb to about 2019). With regard to the full study: In women with multiple sclerosis, the researchers looked at how the T cell repertoire shifted as pregnancy progressed.

The library was made by the immunoSEQ multiplex PCR assay. Held by TCRdb, this immuneACCESS table contains in-frame sequences only and omits some clones. Under half of the omission traces to an unresolved V gene where checked; the cause of the rest is unknown. The sample data list over 45,000 clones, and about nine tenths of these were observed just once. The biggest ten clones account for around 0.56% of the sample. The CDR3 covers 16 residues, taking in both the cysteine and the phenylalanine. Solely the CDR3 DNA is kept, with 48 bases framed from the first base. Germline trimming: 3 bases from V, 4 bases from J; junction bases outside gene matches: 3. The germline V gene gives CDR1 as KGHSH and CDR2 as LQKENI. On this clone itself: Its recognized antigen is unknown. No per-base quality is available; no much larger clone lies one base away.

Source: CD4+ T cells from peripheral blood mononuclear cells, taken after pregnancy. This TCR was recovered from a female donor with multiple sclerosis, enrolled in a pregnancy study. The rearrangement combines TRBV18 with TRBJ2-1; 13 central nucleotides agree with TRBD2. The CDR3 sequence is CASSPTGLAGYNEQFF. The DNA reads as follows: TGTGCCAGCTCACCTACGGGACTAGCGGGGTACAATGAGCAGTTCTTC.